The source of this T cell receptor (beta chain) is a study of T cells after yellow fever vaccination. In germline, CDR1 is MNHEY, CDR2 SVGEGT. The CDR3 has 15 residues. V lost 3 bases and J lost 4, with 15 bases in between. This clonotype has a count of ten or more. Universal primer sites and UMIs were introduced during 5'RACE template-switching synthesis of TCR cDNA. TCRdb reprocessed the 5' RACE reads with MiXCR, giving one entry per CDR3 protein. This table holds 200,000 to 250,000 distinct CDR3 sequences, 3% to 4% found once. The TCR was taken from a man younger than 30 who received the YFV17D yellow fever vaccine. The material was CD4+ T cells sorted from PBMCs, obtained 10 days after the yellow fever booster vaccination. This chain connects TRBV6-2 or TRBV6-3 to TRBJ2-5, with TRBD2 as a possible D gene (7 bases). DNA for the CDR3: TGTGCCAGCAGTTATCGTGGGGGGGCCGGAGAGACCCAGTACTTC. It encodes CASSYRGGAGETQYF.